Listed here is a single TCR beta chain. Its antigen specificity is not known. The limits of the CDR3 on the DNA are not certain, so only TCRdb's listed CDR3 is given. These data belong to a study of PD-L1 blockade in urothelial cancer (dated by TCRdb to about 2017). Regarding the study in general: Therapy was started in the mid-2010s for all patients, and atezolizumab 1,200 mg was administered intravenously every 3 weeks. About 90% of the roughly 30 patients were males with bladder-origin urothelial cancer, and about 65% of the 29 reported a prior smoking history. Patients had an ECOG performance status of 0 or 1 and had received between 0 and 3 prior chemotherapy regimens. Blood samples were analyzed 3 weeks after the start of treatment (second dose) and 6 weeks after the start of treatment. Blood samples gave a median of around 140,000 T cells and approximately 80,000 unique TCRs, with a median clonality of 0.080. Somatic, immune and clinical correlates of response to PD-L1 blockade with atezolizumab in urothelial cancer were the focus of an exploratory multi-omic analysis. TCR sequencing covered pretreatment tumor samples and matched, serially collected peripheral blood taken before and after atezolizumab treatment. Durable clinical benefit meant progression-free survival longer than 6 months, and TCR features were also tested against progression-free and overall survival. In the same patients who had TCR sequencing, pretreatment tumors also underwent whole exome sequencing and RNA sequencing. Durable clinical benefit was achieved by nine patients but not by the remaining 20. Pretreatment blood TCR-seq was available for 30 or so patients, at least one posttreatment blood collection was obtained for around 24 patients, and tumor TCR-seq was available for around 24 patients. The study at large found these results: Because the sample size was small (n ≈ 28) and many of the analyses were exploratory, the results are meant to be hypothesis-generating. Improved progression-free and overall survival was found to be associated with pretreatment peripheral blood TCR clonality below the median. Patients with durable benefit showed greater expansion of tumor-associated TCR clones in peripheral blood 3 weeks after starting treatment (n of about 22, p = 0.022).

The CDR3, from cysteine to phenylalanine, totals 17 residues. From the germline V gene, CDR1 is SGHVS and CDR2 is FQNEAQ. The time point label of this sample denotes: pretreatment peripheral blood. The cohort included about 29 patients with locally advanced or metastatic urothelial carcinoma who were treated at Memorial Sloan Kettering on a trial protocol. Peripheral blood mononuclear cells were collected pretreatment and during treatment, with between 1 and 8 total time points obtained per patient. The Qiagen DNeasy Blood extraction kit was used to purify genomic DNA from total PBMCs and tumor samples. PBMCs were collected pretreatment and during treatment, and were isolated and stored as previously described. Each PCR received spiked-in synthetic TCR analog templates so that absolute template abundance could be estimated from read counts. The immunoSEQ assay was used to amplify TCRbeta CDR3 regions from genomic DNA with bias-controlled V and J gene primers. Sequencing of rearranged TCRbeta segments was done at approximately 20X coverage. Processing in the source paper ran as follows. Clustering was used to correct sequencing errors, and CDR3s were annotated against IMGT to assign V, D and J genes. Out-of-frame and stop-codon sequences were excluded, and only productive TCRbeta rearrangements were used in downstream analyses. Clonality was calculated as one minus the Shannon entropy normalized by the log of the number of unique productive sequences. Fisher's exact test with Benjamini-Hochberg correction, using a cutoff of adjusted p below 0.01, was how clones that differed between time points or between blood and tumor were identified. TCRdb re-hosts the immuneACCESS table, in-frame sequences only. Its copies lack some clones; in the studies checked, an unresolved V gene accounts for under half of them, and the cause for the rest is not known. The V and J calls and clone size are taken from that table; D and trimming were inferred from the DNA. This sample comprises 72,000 or so clones, 70% to 90% of them detected only once. The top ten clonotypes cover under 15% of the sample.

This receptor chain uses TRBV7-8 and TRBJ2-3; the table's D call TRBD1 went unverified against the DNA. The sequences come from PBMCs, collected around atezolizumab (anti-PD-L1) treatment. This clonotype originated in a man between 60 and 70 years old with urothelial cancer. The CDR3 here reads CASSARQGRFLADTQYF.